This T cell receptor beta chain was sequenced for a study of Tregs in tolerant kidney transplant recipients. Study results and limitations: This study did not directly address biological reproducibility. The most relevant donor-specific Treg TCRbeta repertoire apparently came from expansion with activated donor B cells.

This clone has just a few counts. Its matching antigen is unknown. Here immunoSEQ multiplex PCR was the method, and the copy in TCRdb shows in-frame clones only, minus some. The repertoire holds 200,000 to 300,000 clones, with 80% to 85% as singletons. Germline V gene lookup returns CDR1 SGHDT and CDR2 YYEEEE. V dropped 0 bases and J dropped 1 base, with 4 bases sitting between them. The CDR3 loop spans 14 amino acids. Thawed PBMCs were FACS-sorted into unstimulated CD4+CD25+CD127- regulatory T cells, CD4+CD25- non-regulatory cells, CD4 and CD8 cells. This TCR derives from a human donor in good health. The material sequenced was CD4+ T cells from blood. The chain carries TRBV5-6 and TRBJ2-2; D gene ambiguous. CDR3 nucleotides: TGTGCCAGCAGCTTGGTATGGAACACCGGGGAGCTGTTTTTT. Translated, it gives CASSLVWNTGELFF.